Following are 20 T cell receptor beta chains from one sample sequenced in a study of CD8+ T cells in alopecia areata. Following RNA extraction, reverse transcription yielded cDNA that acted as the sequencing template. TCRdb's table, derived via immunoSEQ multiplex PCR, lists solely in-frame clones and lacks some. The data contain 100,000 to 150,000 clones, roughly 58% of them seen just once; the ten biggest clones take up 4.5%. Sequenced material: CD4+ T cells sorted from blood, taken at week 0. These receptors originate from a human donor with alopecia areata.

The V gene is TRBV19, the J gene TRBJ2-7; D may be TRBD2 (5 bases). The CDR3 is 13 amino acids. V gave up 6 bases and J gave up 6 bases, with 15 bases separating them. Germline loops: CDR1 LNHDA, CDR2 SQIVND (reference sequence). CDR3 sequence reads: CASRTFGGGEQYF. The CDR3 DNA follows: TGTGCCAGTAGGACCTTTGGTGGAGGCGAGCAGTACTTC.

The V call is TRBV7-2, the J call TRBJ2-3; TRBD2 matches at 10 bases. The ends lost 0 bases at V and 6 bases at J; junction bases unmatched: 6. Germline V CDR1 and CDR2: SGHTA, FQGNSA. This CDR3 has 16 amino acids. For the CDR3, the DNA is TGTGCCAGCAGCTTAGCCCTGAGCGGGGGGGGCGATACGCAGTATTTT. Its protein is CASSLALSGGGDTQYF.

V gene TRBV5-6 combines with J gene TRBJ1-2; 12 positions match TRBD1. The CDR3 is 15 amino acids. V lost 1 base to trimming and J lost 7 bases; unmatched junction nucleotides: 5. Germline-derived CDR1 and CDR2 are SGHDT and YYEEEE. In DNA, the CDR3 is TGTGCCAGCAGCTTGCCGGGACAGGGGGCGGGTGGCTACACCTTC. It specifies CASSLPGQGAGGYTF. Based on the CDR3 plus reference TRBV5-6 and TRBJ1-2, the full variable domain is DAGVTQSPTHLIKTRGQQVTLRCSPKSGHDTVSWYQQALGQGPQFIFQYYEEEERQRGNFPDRFSGHQFPNYSSELNVNALLLGDSALYLCASSLPGQGAGGYTFGSGTRLTVV.

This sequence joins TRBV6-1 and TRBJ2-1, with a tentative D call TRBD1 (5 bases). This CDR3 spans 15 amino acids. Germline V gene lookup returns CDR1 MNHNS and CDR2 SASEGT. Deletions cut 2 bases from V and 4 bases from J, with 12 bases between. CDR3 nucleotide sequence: TGTGCCAGCAGTGAAATGCAGGGCCCGTACAATGAGCAGTTCTTC. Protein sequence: CASSEMQGPYNEQFF.

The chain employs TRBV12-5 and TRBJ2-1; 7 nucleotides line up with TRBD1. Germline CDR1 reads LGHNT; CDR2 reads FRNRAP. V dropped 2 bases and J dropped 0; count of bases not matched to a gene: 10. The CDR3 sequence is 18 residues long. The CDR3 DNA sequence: TGTGCTAGTGGTTTGCGGCTCCAGGGGACAGACTCCTACAATGAGCAGTTCTTC. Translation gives CASGLRLQGTDSYNEQFF.

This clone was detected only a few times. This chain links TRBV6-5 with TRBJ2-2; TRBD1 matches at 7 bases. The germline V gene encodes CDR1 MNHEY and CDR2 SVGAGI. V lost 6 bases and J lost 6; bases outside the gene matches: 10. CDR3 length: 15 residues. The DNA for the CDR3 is TGTGCCAGCAGCCCCAAAGGGGGCGACGCCGGGGAGCTGTTTTTT. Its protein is CASSPKGGDAGELFF.

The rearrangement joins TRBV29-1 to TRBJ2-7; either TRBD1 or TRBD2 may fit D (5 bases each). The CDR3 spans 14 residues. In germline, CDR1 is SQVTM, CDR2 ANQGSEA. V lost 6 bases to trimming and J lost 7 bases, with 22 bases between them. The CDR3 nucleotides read TGCAGCGTCTTCGCTTGGGGGACCTCTAGGGAGCAGTACTTC. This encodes CSVFAWGTSREQYF.

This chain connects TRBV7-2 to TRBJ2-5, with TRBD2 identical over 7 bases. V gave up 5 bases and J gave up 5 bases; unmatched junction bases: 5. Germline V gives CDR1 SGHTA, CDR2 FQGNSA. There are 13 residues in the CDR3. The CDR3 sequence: CASSRNGGETQYF. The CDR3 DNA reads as TGTGCCAGCAGCCGGAACGGGGGGGAGACCCAGTACTTC.

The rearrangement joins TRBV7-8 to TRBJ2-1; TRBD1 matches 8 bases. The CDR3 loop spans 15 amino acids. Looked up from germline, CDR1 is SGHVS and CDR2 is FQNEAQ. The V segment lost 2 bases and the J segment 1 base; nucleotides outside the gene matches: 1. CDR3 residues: CASSLTGGSYNEQFF. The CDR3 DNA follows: TGTGCCAGCAGCTTAACAGGGGGTTCCTACAATGAGCAGTTCTTC.

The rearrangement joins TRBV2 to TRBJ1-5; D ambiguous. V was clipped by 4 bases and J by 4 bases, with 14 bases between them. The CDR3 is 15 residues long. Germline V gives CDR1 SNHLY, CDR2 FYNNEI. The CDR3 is CASSGSYRLNQPQHF. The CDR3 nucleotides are TGTGCCAGCAGTGGCTCTTACCGCCTGAATCAGCCCCAGCATTTT.

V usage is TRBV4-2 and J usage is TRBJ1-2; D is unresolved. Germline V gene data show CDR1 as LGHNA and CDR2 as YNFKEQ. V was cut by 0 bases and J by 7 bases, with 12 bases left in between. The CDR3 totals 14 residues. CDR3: CASSQDLERAGYTF. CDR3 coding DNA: TGTGCCAGCAGCCAAGATCTGGAGAGGGCTGGCTACACCTTC.

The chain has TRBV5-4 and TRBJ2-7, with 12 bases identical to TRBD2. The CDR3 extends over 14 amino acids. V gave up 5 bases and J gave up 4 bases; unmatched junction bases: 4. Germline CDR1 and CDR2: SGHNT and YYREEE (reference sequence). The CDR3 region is CASSRTSGDYEQYF. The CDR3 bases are TGTGCCAGCAGTCGGACTAGCGGGGATTACGAGCAGTACTTC.

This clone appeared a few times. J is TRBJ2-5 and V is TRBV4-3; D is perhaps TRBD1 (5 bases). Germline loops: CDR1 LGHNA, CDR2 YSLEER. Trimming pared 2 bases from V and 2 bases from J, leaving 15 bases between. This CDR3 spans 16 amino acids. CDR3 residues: CASSQIIFQGQETQYF. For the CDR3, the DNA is TGCGCCAGCAGCCAAATCATCTTTCAGGGTCAAGAGACCCAGTACTTC.

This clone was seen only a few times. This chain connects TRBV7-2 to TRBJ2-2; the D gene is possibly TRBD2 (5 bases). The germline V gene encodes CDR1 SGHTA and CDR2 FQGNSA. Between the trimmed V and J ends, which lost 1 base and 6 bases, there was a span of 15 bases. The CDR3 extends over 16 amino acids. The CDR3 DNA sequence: TGTGCCAGCAGCTTAGATTGGGATGAGAGGGCCGGGGAGCTGTTTTTT. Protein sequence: CASSLDWDERAGELFF.

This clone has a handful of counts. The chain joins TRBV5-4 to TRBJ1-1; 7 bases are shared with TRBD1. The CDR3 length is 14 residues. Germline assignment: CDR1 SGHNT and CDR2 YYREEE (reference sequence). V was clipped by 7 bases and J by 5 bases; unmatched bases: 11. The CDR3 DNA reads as TGTGCCAGCCGCATACAGGGGATGCGGACTGAAGCTTTCTTT. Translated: CASRIQGMRTEAFF.

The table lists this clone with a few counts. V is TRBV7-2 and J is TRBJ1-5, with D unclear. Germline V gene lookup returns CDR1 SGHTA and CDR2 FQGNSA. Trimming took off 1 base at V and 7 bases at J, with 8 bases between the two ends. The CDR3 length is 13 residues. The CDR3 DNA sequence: TGTGCCAGCAGCTTAGAAAGTGGCCAGCCCCAGCATTTT. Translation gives CASSLESGQPQHF.

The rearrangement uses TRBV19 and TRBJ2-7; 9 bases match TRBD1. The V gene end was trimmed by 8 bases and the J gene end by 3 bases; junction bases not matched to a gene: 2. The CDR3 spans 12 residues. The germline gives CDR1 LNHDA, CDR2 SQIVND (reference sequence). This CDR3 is CASGDRDYEQYF. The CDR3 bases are TGTGCCAGTGGGGACAGGGACTACGAGCAGTACTTC.

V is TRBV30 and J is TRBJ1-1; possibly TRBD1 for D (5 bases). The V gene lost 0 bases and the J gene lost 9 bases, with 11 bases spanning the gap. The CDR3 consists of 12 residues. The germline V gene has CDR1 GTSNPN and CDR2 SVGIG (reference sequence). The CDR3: CAWSVPEGKAFF. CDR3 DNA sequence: TGTGCCTGGAGTGTACCCGAGGGGAAAGCTTTCTTT. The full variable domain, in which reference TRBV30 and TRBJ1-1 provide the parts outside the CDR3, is SQTIHQWPATLVQPVGSPLSLECTVEGTSNPNLYWYRQAAGRGLQLLFYSVGIGQISSEVPQNLSASRPQDRQFILSSKKLLLSDSGFYLCAWSVPEGKAFFGQGTRLTVV.

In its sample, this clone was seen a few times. CDR3 protein: CASSLPGTGQAFF. The CDR3 DNA is TGTGCCAGCAGTCTCCCCGGGACAGGGCAAGCTTTCTTT. The chain combines TRBV14 with TRBJ1-1; 9 bases align to TRBD1. CDR3 length equals 13 residues. Germline V gene data show CDR1 as SGHDN and CDR2 as FVKESK. V lost 6 bases to trimming and J lost 9 bases; unmatched junction nucleotides: 8.

CDR3: CASSVEVAGGYNEQFF. CDR3 in DNA: TGTGCCAGCAGCGTAGAGGTAGCGGGAGGCTACAATGAGCAGTTCTTC. This chain links TRBV9 with TRBJ2-1; 10 positions agree with TRBD2. The CDR3 length is 16 residues. Germline V gene sequence: CDR1 SGDLS, CDR2 YYNGEE. V shed 0 bases, J shed 3 bases, and the junction held 3 bases outside the gene matches.